Listed below are T cell receptor beta chains from one sample, sequenced in a study of OX40 agonist ivuxolimab in advanced cancers. The table came from immunoSEQ multiplex PCR; TCRdb's copy has only in-frame clones and leaves some out. Among around 100,000 clones listed, 85% to 95% were seen once. The sequenced sample was CD4+ or CD8+ T cells sorted from blood, obtained in a trial of the OX40 agonist ivuxolimab. These receptors came from an adult with an advanced solid tumor such as melanoma, head and neck, liver or kidney cancer. Both conserved end residues are part of each CDR3. The order of the fields is D gene, J gene, V gene, clone size, CDR3 DNA, CDR3 protein. The D gene is left open where the match is weak. Clone size is shown for a subset of rows, as once, few, many or a class of expanded clone.

>NA|TRBJ2-3|TRBV4-3|NA
TGCGCCAGCAGCCAAGTTTACACCACAGATACGCAGTATTTT
CASSQVYTTDTQYF
>NA|TRBJ1-2|TRBV25-1|once
TGTGCCAGCAGGGATACAGGCCACTATGGCTACACCTTC
CASRDTGHYGYTF
>TRBD2|TRBJ2-1|TRBV11-3|NA
TGTGCCAGCAGCTTAGTTTTGGGACTAGCGGGAGTTTTTGGGAATGAGCAGTTCTTC
CASSLVLGLAGVFGNEQFF
>NA|TRBJ1-4|TRBV6-6|NA
TGTGCCAGCAGGGTACAAGAAAAACTGTTTTTT
CASRVQEKLFF
>NA|TRBJ2-1|TRBV10-3|NA
TGTGCCATCAGTGTCCGGCCAAACAATGAGCAGTTCTTC
CAISVRPNNEQFF
>TRBD1|TRBJ1-2|TRBV6-1|NA
TGTGCCAGCAGTTTCTACAGGGGGACTGGCTACACCTTC
CASSFYRGTGYTF
>NA|TRBJ1-5|TRBV19|NA
TGTGCCAGTAGTCGACGTAGCAATCAGCCCCAGCATTTT
CASSRRSNQPQHF
>NA|TRBJ2-5|TRBV4-1|NA
TGCGCCAGCAGCCTGTCCCCCCCAGAGACCCAGTACTTC
CASSLSPPETQYF
>NA|TRBJ2-5|TRBV6-5|NA
TGTGCCAGCAGTCAGGGACCTAGAGAGACCCAGTACTTC
CASSQGPRETQYF
>TRBD1|TRBJ1-2|TRBV7-2|few
TGTGCCAGCAGCGTACAGGGGCCAGACTATGGCTACACCTTC
CASSVQGPDYGYTF
>NA|TRBJ2-2|TRBV27|few
TGTGCCAGCAGTTTATTCCTCGCGAACACCGGGGAGCTGTTTTTT
CASSLFLANTGELFF
>TRBD1|TRBJ1-5|TRBV10-3|once
TGTGCCATCAGCGGGACAGGGGAGGATCAGCCCCAGCATTTT
CAISGTGEDQPQHF
>TRBD1|TRBJ1-6|TRBV28|NA
TGTGCCAGCAGTTTAGCAGGGGGCCGTTCACCCCTCCACTTT
CASSLAGGRSPLHF
>TRBD1|TRBJ1-2|TRBV28|NA
TGTGCCAGCAGGGGGACAGGGGGCTTCTATGGCTACACCTTC
CASRGTGGFYGYTF
>NA|TRBJ1-5|TRBV30|NA
TGTGCCTGGAGCCAGGCTACGAATCAGCCCCAGCATTTT
CAWSQATNQPQHF
>NA|TRBJ1-5|TRBV13|NA
TGTGCCAGCAGCTTAAGGTTGGGCCAGCCCCAGCATTTT
CASSLRLGQPQHF
>NA|TRBJ1-3|TRBV11-2|NA
TGTGCCAGCAGCTTAGAAGGGACGAGCGCTGGAAACACCATATATTTT
CASSLEGTSAGNTIYF
>NA|TRBJ2-5|TRBV6-5|NA
TGTGCCAGCAGTTACTCCCCCTGGTCAGAGACCCAGTACTTC
CASSYSPWSETQYF
>TRBD2|TRBJ2-1|TRBV6-4|NA
TGTGCCAGCAGTGACTCGATCTTTCCTAGCGGGAAAAATGAGCAGTTCTTC
CASSDSIFPSGKNEQFF
>NA|TRBJ2-3|TRBV5-6|NA
TGTGCCAGCAGCGGGAACACAGATACGCAGTATTTT
CASSGNTDTQYF
>NA|TRBJ1-2|TRBV25-1|NA
TGTGCCACCTACAGGGAGGTCTATGGCTACACCTTC
CATYREVYGYTF
>NA|TRBJ2-3|TRBV5-1|NA
TGCGCCAGCAGCTTGGTATTGAGCACAGATACGCAGTATTTT
CASSLVLSTDTQYF
>NA|TRBJ1-2|TRBV2|NA
TGTGCCAGCAGTGACAGAAACTATGGCTACACCTTC
CASSDRNYGYTF
>NA|TRBJ2-1|TRBV12-5|NA
TGTGCTAGTGGACGCAGTGGGGGCAATGAGCAGTTCTTC
CASGRSGGNEQFF
>TRBD2|TRBJ2-3|TRBV7-2|NA
TGTGCCAGCAGCCCCCGGGCTAGCGGGGGCACAGATACGCAGTATTTT
CASSPRASGGTDTQYF
>NA|TRBJ2-2|TRBV25-1|NA
TGTGCCAGCAGTGAATGGACATTTAACGGGGAGCTGTTTTTT
CASSEWTFNGELFF
>TRBD1|TRBJ1-5|TRBV28|NA
TGTGCCAGCAGTTTACTAGGACAGGGGTGGGATCAGCCCCAGCATTTT
CASSLLGQGWDQPQHF
>TRBD2|TRBJ2-5|TRBV18|NA
TGTGCCAGCTCACCACTAAGCTGGGCTAGCGGGGCTGAGACCCAGTACTTC
CASSPLSWASGAETQYF
>TRBD2|TRBJ2-7|TRBV28|NA
TGTGCCAGCAGTGATAGCGGGGTCTCTCCATACGAGCAGTACTTC
CASSDSGVSPYEQYF
>TRBD2|TRBJ2-2|TRBV2|NA
TGTGCCAGCAATGCGGAGCGGGGGGGCGGCGGGGAGCTGTTTTTT
CASNAERGGGGELFF
>NA|TRBJ1-5|TRBV28|NA
TGTGCCAGCAGTTTACCCGGGGGATCCATTGCCCAGCATTTT
CASSLPGGSIAQHF
>NA|TRBJ1-4|TRBV4-3|NA
TGCGCCAGCAGCCAAGAGTCGGGAAGAGGAAAACTGTTTTTT
CASSQESGRGKLFF
>TRBD1|TRBJ2-3|TRBV9|once
TGTGCCAGCAGCGTAGGGGCCGGACAGGGGGTTGTAGATACGCAGTATTTT
CASSVGAGQGVVDTQYF
>TRBD2|TRBJ2-3|TRBV7-3|NA
TGTGCCAGCAGCCTAGCGGGTAGCACAGATACGCAGTATTTT
CASSLAGSTDTQYF
>NA|TRBJ2-5|TRBV10-3|NA
TGTGCCATCGCGCTGGAGCCAGAGACCCAGTACTTC
CAIALEPETQYF
>NA|TRBJ2-1|TRBV9|NA
TGTGCCAGCAGCGTTAGCGCCCTCTCCTACAATGAGCAGTTCTTC
CASSVSALSYNEQFF
>NA|TRBJ1-5|TRBV28|NA
TGTGCCAGTACTTTAAGACGGCAGGGGAGGCATCAGCCCCAGCATTTT
CASTLRRQGRHQPQHF
>TRBD1|TRBJ1-5|TRBV28|NA
TGTGCCAGCAGTTTGGGCAGGGGGTTCGGTCAGCCCCAGCATTTT
CASSLGRGFGQPQHF
>NA|TRBJ1-5|TRBV7-3|NA
TGTGCCAGCAGCTCGACACCGGGGGAGCCCCAGCATTTT
CASSSTPGEPQHF
>NA|TRBJ2-5|TRBV7-2|once
TGTGCCAGCAGCTTAGATCGTATCCGAGAGACCCAGTACTTC
CASSLDRIRETQYF
>NA|TRBJ2-2|TRBV30|NA
TGTGCCTCCAGGGGAGCGGTATATACCGGGGAGCTGTTTTTT
CASRGAVYTGELFF
>NA|TRBJ1-5|TRBV6-5|NA
TGTGCCAGCTTAAGTGGGTCTCAGCCCCAGCATTTT
CASLSGSQPQHF
>NA|TRBJ2-1|TRBV9|NA
TGTGCCAGCAGCGTAGCCCCGGGGAATGGGGGAGAGCAGTTCTTC
CASSVAPGNGGEQFF
>TRBD2|TRBJ2-3|TRBV5-1|NA
TGCGCCAGCAGCTCGGCGGGAGAGGCGGATACGCAGTATTTT
CASSSAGEADTQYF
>TRBD1|TRBJ1-1|TRBV9|NA
TGTGCCAGCAGCTTACAGGGGACGAACACTGAAGCTTTCTTT
CASSLQGTNTEAFF
>TRBD1|TRBJ1-5|TRBV7-9|NA
TGTGCCAGCAGCTTAGCAGTGCGGACAGGGACCAATCAGCCCCAGCATTTT
CASSLAVRTGTNQPQHF
>NA|TRBJ1-6|TRBV28|once
TGTGCCAGCAGGGGAGTTTCACCCCTCCACTTT
CASRGVSPLHF
>TRBD1|TRBJ2-3|TRBV28|NA
TGTGCCAGCGCCACAGGGGGAAGCACAGATACGCAGTATTTT
CASATGGSTDTQYF
>NA|TRBJ1-1|TRBV12-5|NA
TGTGCTAGTGGTCGCGAGGGGGGGCTAGTCACTGAAGCTTTCTTT
CASGREGGLVTEAFF
>TRBD1|TRBJ2-4|TRBV7-9|NA
TGTGCCAGCAGCAAGTGGACAGGGGAGGAAAACATTCAGTACTTC
CASSKWTGEENIQYF